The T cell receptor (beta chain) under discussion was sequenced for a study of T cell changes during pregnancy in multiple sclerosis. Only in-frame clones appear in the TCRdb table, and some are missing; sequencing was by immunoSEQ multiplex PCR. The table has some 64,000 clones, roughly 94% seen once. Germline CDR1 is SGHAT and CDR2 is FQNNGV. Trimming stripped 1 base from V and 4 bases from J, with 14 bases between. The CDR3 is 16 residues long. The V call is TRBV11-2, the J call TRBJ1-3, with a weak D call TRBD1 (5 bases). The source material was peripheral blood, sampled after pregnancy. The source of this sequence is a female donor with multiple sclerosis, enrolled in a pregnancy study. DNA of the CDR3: TGTGCCAGCAGCTTAGGTCCGGGACTTAACGGAAACACCATATATTTT. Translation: CASSLGPGLNGNTIYF. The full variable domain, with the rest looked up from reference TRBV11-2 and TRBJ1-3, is EAGVAQSPRYKIIEKRQSVAFWCNPISGHATLYWYQQILGQGPKLLIQFQNNGVVDDSQLPKDRFSAERLKGVDSTLKIQPAKLEDSAVYLCASSLGPGLNGNTIYFGEGSWLTVV.